This T cell receptor beta chain emerged from a study of cytomegalovirus exposure and HLA in healthy donors. About this clone itself: Its target is unknown.

Study-level results: Earlier analysis yielded a pattern in which most TCR beta V segments were productive about 90% or about 30% of the time. The classifier reportedly diagnosed cytomegalovirus status with high sensitivity and specificity. V- and J-gene trimming in TCR beta was tied to a missense DCLRE1C variant by an analysis performed later.

Donors sampled were nominally healthy, though unrecorded immune exposures were likely. The study ran its PCR with 60 Vbeta and 13 Jbeta primers. Method: immunoSEQ multiplex PCR; TCRdb's copy keeps in-frame clones and lacks some. Here the sample table reports under 150,000 clones. This receptor was taken from a middle-aged woman in good health and CMV-seronegative. Sequencing was done on a sample of PBMCs.

The CDR3 nucleotides are TGTGCCAGCAGTTTAAACAGGGGGAATGAAAAACTGTTTTTT. Protein product: CASSLNRGNEKLFF. V gene TRBV28 combines with J gene TRBJ1-4; 8 bases are shared with TRBD1. CDR3 length equals 14 residues. Losses at the gene ends were 2 bases for V and 5 bases for J; bases not matched to a gene: 1. The germline V gene encodes CDR1 MDHEN and CDR2 SYDVKM.